The text below deals with one T cell receptor (beta chain). Its antigen is undetermined. This sample was taken from a study of vaccination and CD4 T cells after COVID-19. Looking at the study overall: Participants, all vaccine recipients, received two doses of either BNT162b2 or mRNA-1273.

Stated treatment: approximately nine-day PBMC culture with coronavirus spike peptide pools or control peptides (ViraFEST assay). With peptide pools, ViraFEST first expanded antigen-specific T cells and afterwards sequenced their TCRs. Peptide pools at around 10 ug/ml stimulated under 2.5 million PBMCs per well with about 10 IU/ml IL-2. The Oncomine TCR Beta short-read assay was what sequenced the DNA obtained from cultured CD4+ T cells. TCRdb reprocessed the PCR reads via MiXCR and lists one record per CDR3 protein. The sample lists over 10,000 distinct CDR3 sequences; roughly 61% were seen once. V shed 5 bases and J shed 0 bases, with 11 bases lying between them. Germline CDR1 reads LNHNV; CDR2 reads YYDKDF (reference sequence). This CDR3 has 16 residues.

Sequences were obtained from CD4+ T cells from blood, cultured in vitro. The sequence derives from a human donor who had recovered from COVID-19. This chain joins TRBV15 and TRBJ2-6; no firm D call. CDR3 sequence reads: CATSPRRSSGANVLTF. CDR3 coding DNA: TGTGCCACCAGCCCTAGACGGAGCTCTGGGGCCAACGTCCTGACTTTC.